The source of this TCR beta chain is a study of OX40 agonist ivuxolimab in advanced cancers. Whole-study findings and limits: Average numbers of expanded clones were greater in CD8+ T cells than in CD4+.

Comments on this clone: Its antigen is not known.

Only in-frame clones appear in the TCRdb table, and some are missing; sequencing was by immunoSEQ multiplex PCR. Of over 50,000 clones in the sample, 80% to 95% were seen once. V shed 2 bases and J shed 0 bases, with 7 bases lying between them. This CDR3 has 15 residues. Germline V gives CDR1 SGHVS, CDR2 FQNEAQ. The gene calls are TRBV7-8 and TRBJ2-2, with D perhaps being TRBD1 or TRBD2 (6 bases each). The material was CD4+ or CD8+ T cells sorted from blood, obtained in a trial of the OX40 agonist ivuxolimab. The receptor comes from an adult with an advanced solid tumor such as melanoma, head and neck, liver or kidney cancer. CDR3 residues: CASSLRGANTGELFF. The DNA of the CDR3 is TGTGCCAGCAGCTTAAGGGGGGCGAACACCGGGGAGCTGTTTTTT.